These T cell receptor beta chains were read from a single sample in a study of human T cells and chemical hapten exposure. TCRdb called the RACE reads again in MiXCR, with one record for every CDR3 protein. The profile shows tens of thousands of distinct CDR3 sequences, about an eighth of them singletons. The material sequenced was whole blood, taken in connection with sensitization to the hapten diphenylcyclopropenone (DPC). All receptors come from a woman in her fifties or sixties with alopecia areata. Some clones in this sample may be carry-over from other donors' samples. The CDR3 runs from the conserved cysteine through the conserved F or W. D genes are given only for firm matches. The size entry is marked missing in some rows and otherwise reads once, few, many or a size class.

D gene: NA; J gene: TRBJ1-2; V gene: TRBV18; clone size: many; CDR3 protein: CASSPGTERGLGYTF; CDR3 DNA: TGTGCCAGCTCACCAGGGACGGAACGTGGGCTTGGCTACACCTTC
D gene: NA; J gene: TRBJ1-1; V gene: TRBV29-1; clone size: many; CDR3 protein: CSAPSASSTEAFF; CDR3 DNA: TGCAGCGCCCCGTCGGCGTCGTCCACTGAAGCTTTCTTT
D gene: NA; J gene: TRBJ2-5; V gene: TRBV7-6; clone size: many; CDR3 protein: CASSLEVETQYF; CDR3 DNA: TGTGCCAGCAGCTTAGAGGTGGAGACCCAGTACTTC
D gene: TRBD2; J gene: TRBJ2-7; V gene: TRBV10-2; clone size: many; CDR3 protein: CASSPSRTSGSYEQYF; CDR3 DNA: TGCGCCAGCAGCCCAAGCCGGACTAGCGGATCCTACGAGCAGTACTTC
D gene: TRBD2; J gene: TRBJ2-1; V gene: TRBV6-4; clone size: many; CDR3 protein: CASSSLAGVFNEQFF; CDR3 DNA: TGTGCCAGCAGCTCCCTAGCGGGAGTTTTCAATGAGCAGTTCTTC
D gene: TRBD1; J gene: TRBJ1-5; V gene: TRBV12-3/TRBV12-4; clone size: many; CDR3 protein: CASSPTGGGQPQHF; CDR3 DNA: TGTGCCAGCAGTCCCACAGGGGGCGGTCAGCCCCAGCATTTT
D gene: TRBD2; J gene: TRBJ2-3; V gene: TRBV7-9; clone size: many; CDR3 protein: CASSPTGLAGDTQYF; CDR3 DNA: TGTGCCAGCAGCCCAACGGGACTAGCGGGAGATACGCAGTATTTT
D gene: NA; J gene: TRBJ2-1; V gene: TRBV7-2; clone size: many; CDR3 protein: CASSFSLPSNEQFF; CDR3 DNA: TGTGCCAGCAGCTTCTCCCTCCCATCCAATGAGCAGTTCTTC
D gene: NA; J gene: TRBJ2-7; V gene: TRBV6-1; clone size: few; CDR3 protein: CASSRRVPFEQYF; CDR3 DNA: TGTGCCAGCAGCCGGAGGGTCCCCTTCGAGCAGTACTTC
D gene: NA; J gene: TRBJ2-2; V gene: TRBV7-6; clone size: few; CDR3 protein: CASSLEVQANTGELFF; CDR3 DNA: TGTGCCAGCAGCTTAGAGGTCCAGGCGAACACCGGGGAGCTGTTTTTT
D gene: TRBD2; J gene: TRBJ2-1; V gene: TRBV6-1; clone size: many; CDR3 protein: CATRFKREWPNEQFF; CDR3 DNA: TGTGCCACCCGCTTCAAGCGGGAGTGGCCCAATGAGCAGTTCTTC
D gene: TRBD1; J gene: TRBJ2-1; V gene: TRBV6-5; clone size: many; CDR3 protein: CASRRTGIYNEQFF; CDR3 DNA: TGTGCCAGCAGGAGGACAGGTATATACAATGAGCAGTTCTTC
D gene: TRBD1; J gene: TRBJ1-3; V gene: TRBV7-6; clone size: NA; CDR3 protein: CASSLGQGNSGNTIYF; CDR3 DNA: TGTGCCAGCAGCTTAGGACAGGGGAACTCTGGAAACACCATATATTTT
D gene: NA; J gene: TRBJ1-4; V gene: TRBV29-1; clone size: NA; CDR3 protein: CSVKNRGEKLFF; CDR3 DNA: TGCAGCGTGAAGAACCGGGGGGAAAAACTGTTTTTT
D gene: TRBD2; J gene: TRBJ2-7; V gene: TRBV5-1; clone size: few; CDR3 protein: CASSLQAGPYEQYF; CDR3 DNA: TGCGCCAGCAGCTTGCAAGCGGGACCCTACGAGCAGTACTTC
D gene: NA; J gene: TRBJ2-1; V gene: TRBV29-1; clone size: many; CDR3 protein: CSVTPGGALDEQFF; CDR3 DNA: TGCAGCGTCACACCGGGGGGCGCCTTGGATGAGCAGTTCTTC
D gene: NA; J gene: TRBJ1-1; V gene: TRBV20-1; clone size: many; CDR3 protein: CSARYLRANTEAFF; CDR3 DNA: TGCAGTGCTAGATATCTGAGGGCGAACACTGAAGCTTTCTTT
D gene: NA; J gene: TRBJ1-1; V gene: TRBV7-8; clone size: many; CDR3 protein: CASSLASGWGGTEAFF; CDR3 DNA: TGTGCCAGCAGCTTAGCGTCAGGGTGGGGGGGCACTGAAGCTTTCTTT
D gene: TRBD2; J gene: TRBJ2-1; V gene: TRBV20-1; clone size: many; CDR3 protein: CSASGLAGINEQFF; CDR3 DNA: TGCAGTGCCTCAGGACTAGCGGGTATTAATGAGCAGTTCTTC
D gene: NA; J gene: TRBJ1-2; V gene: TRBV29-1; clone size: few; CDR3 protein: CSVEGAPGVQGYTF; CDR3 DNA: TGCAGCGTTGAAGGAGCCCCGGGGGTACAGGGCTACACCTTC
D gene: NA; J gene: TRBJ2-3; V gene: TRBV25-1; clone size: few; CDR3 protein: CASGHSADTQYF; CDR3 DNA: TGTGCCAGCGGGCATTCTGCAGATACGCAGTATTTT
D gene: NA; J gene: TRBJ2-1; V gene: TRBV12-3/TRBV12-4; clone size: NA; CDR3 protein: CASSETTPAEQFF; CDR3 DNA: TGTGCCAGCAGTGAGACTACCCCGGCCGAGCAGTTCTTC
D gene: NA; J gene: TRBJ1-1; V gene: TRBV5-1; clone size: once; CDR3 protein: CASSFERDTEAFF; CDR3 DNA: TGCGCCAGCAGCTTCGAACGAGACACTGAAGCTTTCTTT
D gene: NA; J gene: TRBJ1-1; V gene: TRBV7-9; clone size: NA; CDR3 protein: CASSPSGSREAFF; CDR3 DNA: TGTGCCAGCAGCCCCTCGGGGTCCCGTGAAGCTTTCTTT
D gene: NA; J gene: TRBJ1-4; V gene: TRBV7-9; clone size: NA; CDR3 protein: CASGRLRELFF; CDR3 DNA: TGTGCCAGCGGCCGATTAAGGGAACTGTTTTTT
D gene: TRBD1; J gene: TRBJ1-2; V gene: TRBV6-1; clone size: NA; CDR3 protein: CASSDGTGRAELYGYTF; CDR3 DNA: TGTGCCAGCAGTGACGGGACAGGGAGGGCGGAGCTCTATGGCTACACCTTC
D gene: NA; J gene: TRBJ1-1; V gene: TRBV12-3/TRBV12-4; clone size: few; CDR3 protein: CASSPELYEAFF; CDR3 DNA: TGTGCCAGCAGCCCCGAGCTGTATGAAGCTTTCTTT
D gene: TRBD2; J gene: TRBJ2-1; V gene: TRBV2; clone size: NA; CDR3 protein: CAINSRTSGPPYEQFF; CDR3 DNA: TGTGCCATCAACAGCCGGACTAGCGGGCCCCCCTATGAGCAGTTCTTC
D gene: NA; J gene: TRBJ1-3; V gene: TRBV5-1; clone size: NA; CDR3 protein: CASSLTANSGNTIYF; CDR3 DNA: TGCGCCAGCAGCTTGACGGCCAACTCTGGAAACACCATATATTTT
D gene: TRBD2; J gene: TRBJ2-2; V gene: TRBV29-1; clone size: NA; CDR3 protein: CSAVRGVNTGELFF; CDR3 DNA: TGCAGCGCTGTCCGGGGGGTAAACACCGGGGAGCTGTTTTTT
D gene: TRBD2; J gene: TRBJ2-1; V gene: TRBV11-2; clone size: many; CDR3 protein: CASSSSGSYNEQFF; CDR3 DNA: TGTGCCAGCAGTTCCAGCGGGAGTTACAATGAGCAGTTCTTC
D gene: TRBD2; J gene: TRBJ2-3; V gene: TRBV3-1; clone size: few; CDR3 protein: CASSQEFGTSGISDTQYF; CDR3 DNA: TGTGCCAGCAGCCAAGAGTTCGGGACTAGCGGGATCTCAGATACGCAGTATTTT
D gene: NA; J gene: TRBJ2-1; V gene: TRBV6-5; clone size: many; CDR3 protein: CASSYSSGGEQFF; CDR3 DNA: TGTGCCAGCAGTTACTCGAGTGGGGGTGAGCAGTTCTTC
D gene: TRBD2; J gene: TRBJ2-4; V gene: TRBV7-8; clone size: NA; CDR3 protein: CASSLGRLAGGPPDKNIQYF; CDR3 DNA: TGTGCCAGCAGCTTAGGCCGACTAGCGGGAGGGCCTCCGGACAAAAACATTCAGTACTTC
D gene: TRBD2; J gene: TRBJ2-1; V gene: TRBV29-1; clone size: many; CDR3 protein: CSVDSGRSDEQFF; CDR3 DNA: TGCAGCGTTGATAGCGGGAGATCAGATGAGCAGTTCTTC
D gene: NA; J gene: TRBJ2-4; V gene: TRBV7-8; clone size: few; CDR3 protein: CASSSPGNIQYF; CDR3 DNA: TGTGCCAGCAGCTCCCCCGGAAACATTCAGTACTTC
D gene: NA; J gene: TRBJ1-3; V gene: TRBV5-1; clone size: many; CDR3 protein: CASSSDSNSGNTIYF; CDR3 DNA: TGCGCCAGCAGCTCCGACTCGAACTCTGGAAACACCATATATTTT
D gene: NA; J gene: TRBJ2-3; V gene: TRBV29-1; clone size: few; CDR3 protein: CSVELGTDTQYF; CDR3 DNA: TGCAGCGTTGAGCTAGGGACGGATACGCAGTATTTT
D gene: NA; J gene: TRBJ2-3; V gene: TRBV18; clone size: many; CDR3 protein: CASSALMVAGGTDTQYF; CDR3 DNA: TGTGCCAGCTCGGCATTGATGGTGGCAGGGGGCACAGATACGCAGTATTTT
D gene: NA; J gene: TRBJ1-1; V gene: TRBV20-1; clone size: NA; CDR3 protein: CSARNRPNTEAFF; CDR3 DNA: TGCAGTGCTAGGAACAGGCCGAACACTGAAGCTTTCTTT
D gene: NA; J gene: TRBJ2-2; V gene: TRBV29-1; clone size: NA; CDR3 protein: CSVVVGHTGELFF; CDR3 DNA: TGCAGCGTTGTCGTGGGACACACCGGGGAGCTGTTTTTT
D gene: NA; J gene: TRBJ1-1; V gene: TRBV20-1; clone size: NA; CDR3 protein: CSAREPTAEAFF; CDR3 DNA: TGCAGTGCTAGAGAACCGACAGCCGAAGCTTTCTTT